One sample yielded the 10 T cell receptor beta chains listed below, sequenced in a study of Graves' ophthalmopathy and Graves' hyperthyroidism. Investigators amplified TCR beta CDR3 regions from RNA transcripts. First-round RT-PCR relied on HTBI primers, and a second-round multiplex PCR came next. TCRdb re-called the multiplex PCR reads with MiXCR, one entry per CDR3 protein. In the table there are around 1.1 million distinct CDR3 sequences, 35% to 45% of which are singletons. What was sequenced was peripheral blood or thyroid tissue (not recorded which). The receptors shown here come from an adult man with Graves' hyperthyroidism.

V usage is TRBV9 and J usage is TRBJ2-5; D is perhaps TRBD2 (7 bases). The CDR3 has 13 amino acids. V lost 4 bases, J lost 8 bases, and 15 bases lay in between. Germline V lookup: CDR1 SGDLS, CDR2 YYNGEE. CDR3 coding DNA: TGTGCCAGCAGCTTTGAGGGGGGGGCAACCCAGTACTTC. Its translation: CASSFEGGATQYF.

The rearrangement joins TRBV25-1 to TRBJ1-6; 8 bases are a match to TRBD1. The CDR3 is made up of 13 amino acids. The V segment lost 8 bases and the J segment 8 bases; nucleotides outside the gene matches: 5. Per germline, CDR1 MGHDK and CDR2 SYGVNS. The CDR3 reads CASQKTGDSPLHF. The CDR3 region has the DNA TGTGCCAGCCAAAAGACAGGGGATTCACCCCTCCACTTT.

This clonotype was counted ten times or more. The CDR3 protein is CSVKNSSFYGYTF. As DNA, the CDR3 is TGCAGTGTCAAGAATAGCAGCTTTTATGGCTACACCTTC. This rearrangement joins TRBV20-1 to TRBJ1-2; D is ambiguous. Germline loops: CDR1 DFQATT, CDR2 SNEGSKA (reference sequence). This CDR3 has 13 amino acids. V shed 7 bases and J shed 5 bases, with 17 bases lying between them.

The chain employs TRBV20-1 and TRBJ2-7; tentatively, D is TRBD1 or TRBD2 (5 bases each). Germline-derived CDR1 and CDR2 are DFQATT and SNEGSKA (reference sequence). Trimming cost V 2 bases and J 6 bases, with 11 bases left between them. This CDR3 has 12 residues. The CDR3 loop reads CSARLGPGEQYF. The CDR3 coding sequence is TGCAGTGCTAGATTGGGACCCGGCGAGCAGTACTTC.

This clonotype was recorded at least ten times. The rearrangement uses TRBV13 and TRBJ2-7; 7 bases match TRBD1. The CDR3 extends over 11 amino acids. V lost 0 bases to trimming and J lost 13 bases; unmatched junction nucleotides: 3. CDR1 is PRHDT, CDR2 FYEKMQ, per germline (reference sequence). The CDR3, as DNA: TGTGCCAGCAGCTTAGGCGGACAGGAATACTTC. Encoded protein: CASSLGGQEYF.

This clonotype showed up many times. This chain links TRBV9 with TRBJ2-2; D is uncertain. The CDR3 covers 15 residues. CDR1 is SGDLS, CDR2 YYNGEE, per germline. Trimming removed 2 bases at V and 0 bases at J, with 8 bases between. The CDR3 sequence is CASSVDGSNTGELFF. The CDR3 DNA sequence: TGTGCCAGCAGCGTCGACGGTTCGAACACCGGGGAGCTGTTTTTT. The complete variable domain, with remaining parts taken from reference TRBV9 and TRBJ2-2, reads DSGVTQTPKHLITATGQRVTLRCSPRSGDLSVYWYQQSLDQGLQFLIQYYNGEERAKGNILERFSAQQFPDLHSELNLSSLELGDSALYFCASSVDGSNTGELFFGEGSRLTVL.

The chain employs TRBV29-1 and TRBJ2-3; 8 bases are shared with TRBD2. The CDR3 loop spans 14 amino acids. The V and J ends lost 6 bases and 1 base, in that order; junction bases with no gene match: 6. Germline V gene lookup returns CDR1 SQVTM and CDR2 ANQGSEA. CDR3 DNA: TGCAGCGTCATCGGGGGGGTCCGCACAGATACGCAGTATTTT. Amino acids: CSVIGGVRTDTQYF.

This clonotype appeared many times. Written as DNA, the CDR3 is TGTGCCAGCAGTGAAATTGGGGGGCTCACTGAAGCTTTCTTT. Residues: CASSEIGGLTEAFF. The chain has TRBV6-1 and TRBJ1-1, with D possibly TRBD1 on 6 matching bases. The germline gives CDR1 MNHNS, CDR2 SASEGT. The CDR3 covers 14 residues. V gave up 2 bases and J gave up 4 bases, with 11 bases separating them.

This clonotype has ten or more counts. At one of its ends the junction is not consistent with the germline gene, which may arise from a read error. The gene calls are TRBV7-9 and TRBJ1-5; D is unclear. This CDR3 has 14 residues. Germline V gives CDR1 SEHNR, CDR2 FQNEAQ (reference sequence). This chain's CDR3 is CASSLTGSNQPQHF. The CDR3, as DNA: TGCGCCAGCAGCCTGACGGGAAGCAATCAGCCCCAGCATTTT.

This clonotype was seen a few times. The chain combines TRBV5-1 with TRBJ1-2, with D maybe TRBD1 (5 bases). The germline CDR1 and CDR2 sequences are SGHRS and YFSETQ. The CDR3 totals 17 residues. Between the trimmed V and J ends, which lost 4 bases and 3 bases, there was a span of 22 bases. This CDR3 reads CASSLDRVSNQDYGYTF. The CDR3, as DNA: TGCGCCAGCAGCCTAGACAGAGTCTCGAACCAAGACTATGGCTACACCTTC.